These T cell receptor beta chains were read from a single sample in a study of tumor-infiltrating lymphocytes in primary liver carcinoma. MiXCR, applied by TCRdb to the multiplex PCR reads, yields one record per CDR3 protein. The sample lists fewer than 400,000 distinct CDR3 sequences; over 55% were seen once. The source material was peripheral blood. Source of these receptors: a man in his forties or fifties with primary liver carcinoma and hepatitis B virus infection. The CDR3 runs from the conserved cysteine through the conserved F or W. The D gene is left open where the match is weak. Expanded clones are given a class, and other clones once, few, many or no size at all.

v_gene: TRBV29-1; abundance: .; len: 14; j_gene: TRBJ2-3; d_gene: TRBD2; CDR3nt: TGCAGCTTCGTAGCGGGAGGTAGTGGTAATACTCAGTATTTT; CDR3aa: CSFVAGGSGNTQYF
v_gene: TRBV28; abundance: few; len: 15; j_gene: TRBJ1-3; d_gene: TRBD1; CDR3nt: TGTGCCAGCAGTGCCGCAGACAGGGCCGGAAACACCATATATTTT; CDR3aa: CASSAADRAGNTIYF
v_gene: TRBV28; abundance: .; len: 15; j_gene: TRBJ2-1; d_gene: .; CDR3nt: TGTGCCAGCAATAGGACCAGCGGGTTTGGCAATGAGCAGTTCTTC; CDR3aa: CASNRTSGFGNEQFF
v_gene: TRBV5-6; abundance: .; len: 14; j_gene: TRBJ1-4; d_gene: .; CDR3nt: TGTGCCAGCAGCTTGGGGGCAGGAGTCGAAAGACTGTTTTTT; CDR3aa: CASSLGAGVERLFF
v_gene: TRBV24-1; abundance: .; len: 16; j_gene: TRBJ2-3; d_gene: TRBD2; CDR3nt: TGTGCCACCAGTGCCCGCGGCTCGGGACTAGCGAATACGCAGTATTTT; CDR3aa: CATSARGSGLANTQYF
v_gene: TRBV18; abundance: .; len: 16; j_gene: TRBJ2-1; d_gene: TRBD2; CDR3nt: TGTGCCAGCTCCCTTACCGGGACTAGCGGGTTCAATGAGCAGTTCTTC; CDR3aa: CASSLTGTSGFNEQFF
v_gene: TRBV28; abundance: .; len: 16; j_gene: TRBJ2-7; d_gene: TRBD2; CDR3nt: TGTGCCAGCAGTTCCCCTGGGACTACCAGGACGCCCGAGCAGTACTTC; CDR3aa: CASSSPGTTRTPEQYF
v_gene: TRBV6-1; abundance: .; len: 12; j_gene: TRBJ2-1; d_gene: .; CDR3nt: TGTGCCAGCAGATGGGCCGCCGATGAGCAGTTCTTC; CDR3aa: CASRWAADEQFF
v_gene: TRBV5-1; abundance: .; len: 14; j_gene: TRBJ2-7; d_gene: TRBD1; CDR3nt: TGCGCCAGCAGCTACCGGACAGGGGTGGACGAGCAGTACTTC; CDR3aa: CASSYRTGVDEQYF
v_gene: TRBV10-3; abundance: .; len: 16; j_gene: TRBJ2-7; d_gene: .; CDR3nt: TGTGCCATCAGTGACCTGGCGGCAAGTAACTCCTACGAGCAGTACTTC; CDR3aa: CAISDLAASNSYEQYF
v_gene: TRBV6-1; abundance: many; len: 15; j_gene: TRBJ2-3; d_gene: .; CDR3nt: TGTGCCAGCAACCTCAAGACCTCATTCACAGATACGCAGTATTTT; CDR3aa: CASNLKTSFTDTQYF
v_gene: TRBV5-8; abundance: .; len: 14; j_gene: TRBJ2-1; d_gene: .; CDR3nt: TGTGTCAGCAGTCTCGGGACTCTACGCGATGAGCAGTTCTTC; CDR3aa: CVSSLGTLRDEQFF